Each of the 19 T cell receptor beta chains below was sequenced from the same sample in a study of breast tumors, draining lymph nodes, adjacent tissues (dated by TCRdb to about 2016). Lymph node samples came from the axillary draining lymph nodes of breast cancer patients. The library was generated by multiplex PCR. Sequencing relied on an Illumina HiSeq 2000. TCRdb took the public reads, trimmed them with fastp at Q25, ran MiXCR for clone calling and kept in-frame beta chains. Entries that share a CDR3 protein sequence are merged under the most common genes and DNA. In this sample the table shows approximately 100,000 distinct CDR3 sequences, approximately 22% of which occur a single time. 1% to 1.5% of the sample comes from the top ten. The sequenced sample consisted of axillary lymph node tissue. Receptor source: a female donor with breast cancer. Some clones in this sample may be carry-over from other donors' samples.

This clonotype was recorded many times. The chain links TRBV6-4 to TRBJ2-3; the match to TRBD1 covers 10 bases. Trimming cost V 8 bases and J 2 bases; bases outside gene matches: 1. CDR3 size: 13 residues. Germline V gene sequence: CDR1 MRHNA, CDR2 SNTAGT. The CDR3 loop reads CASGQGVTDTQYF. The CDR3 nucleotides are TGTGCCAGCGGACAGGGGGTCACAGATACGCAGTATTTT.

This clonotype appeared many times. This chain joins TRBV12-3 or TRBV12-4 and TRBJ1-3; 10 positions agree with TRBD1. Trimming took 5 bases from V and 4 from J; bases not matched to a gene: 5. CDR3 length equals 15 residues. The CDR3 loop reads CASSPGTGVGNTIYF. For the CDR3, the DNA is TGTGCCAGCAGTCCCGGGACAGGGGTCGGAAACACCATATATTTT.

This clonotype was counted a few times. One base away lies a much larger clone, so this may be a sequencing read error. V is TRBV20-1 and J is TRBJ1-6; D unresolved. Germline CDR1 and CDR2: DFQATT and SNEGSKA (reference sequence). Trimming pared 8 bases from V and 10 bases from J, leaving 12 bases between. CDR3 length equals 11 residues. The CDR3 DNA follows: TGCAGTACAAAAGATGGGTCACCCCTCCACTTT. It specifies CSTKDGSPLHF.

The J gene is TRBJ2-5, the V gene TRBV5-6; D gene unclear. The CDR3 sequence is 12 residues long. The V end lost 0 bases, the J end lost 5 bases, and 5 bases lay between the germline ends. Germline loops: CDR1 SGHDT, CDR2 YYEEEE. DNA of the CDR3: TGTGCCAGCAGCTTGGTTGTTGAGACCCAGTACTTC. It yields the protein CASSLVVETQYF.

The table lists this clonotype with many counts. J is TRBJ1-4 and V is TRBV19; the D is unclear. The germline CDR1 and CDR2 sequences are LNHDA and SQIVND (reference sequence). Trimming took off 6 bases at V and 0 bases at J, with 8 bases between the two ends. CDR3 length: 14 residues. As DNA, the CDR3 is TGTGCCAGTAGCTGGAGTGCAACTAATGAAAAACTGTTTTTT. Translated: CASSWSATNEKLFF. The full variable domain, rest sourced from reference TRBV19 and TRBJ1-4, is DGGITQSPKYLFRKEGQNVTLSCEQNLNHDAMYWYRQDPGQGLRLIYYSQIVNDFQKGDIAEGYSVSREKKESFPLTVTSAQKNPTAFYLCASSWSATNEKLFFGSGTQLSVL.

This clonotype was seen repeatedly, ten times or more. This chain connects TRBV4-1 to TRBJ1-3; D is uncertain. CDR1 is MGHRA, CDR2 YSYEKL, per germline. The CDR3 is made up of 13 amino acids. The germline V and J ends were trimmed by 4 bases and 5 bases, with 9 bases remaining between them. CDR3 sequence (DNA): TGCGCCAGCAGCCGGGAGAGGCGAAACACCATATATTTT. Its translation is CASSRERRNTIYF.

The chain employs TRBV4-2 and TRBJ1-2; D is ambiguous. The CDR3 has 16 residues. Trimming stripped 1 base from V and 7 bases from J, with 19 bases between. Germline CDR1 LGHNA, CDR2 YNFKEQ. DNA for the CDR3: TGTGCCAGCAGCCAAGTTGTCTTGGAGACTATTTCTGGCTACACCTTC. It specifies CASSQVVLETISGYTF.

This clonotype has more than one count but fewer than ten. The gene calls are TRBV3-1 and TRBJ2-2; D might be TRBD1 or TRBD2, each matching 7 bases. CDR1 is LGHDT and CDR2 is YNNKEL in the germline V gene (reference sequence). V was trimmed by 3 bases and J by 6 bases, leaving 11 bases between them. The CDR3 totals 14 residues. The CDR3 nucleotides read TGTGCCAGCAGCCACCCAGGGGGGGCCGGGGAGCTGTTTTTT. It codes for CASSHPGGAGELFF.

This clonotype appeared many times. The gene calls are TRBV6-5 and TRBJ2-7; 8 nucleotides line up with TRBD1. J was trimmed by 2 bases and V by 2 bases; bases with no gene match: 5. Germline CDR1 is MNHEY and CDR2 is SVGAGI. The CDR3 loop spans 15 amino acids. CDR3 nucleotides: TGTGCCAGCAGTTACGCCGGGACAGGAACCTACGAGCAGTACTTC. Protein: CASSYAGTGTYEQYF.

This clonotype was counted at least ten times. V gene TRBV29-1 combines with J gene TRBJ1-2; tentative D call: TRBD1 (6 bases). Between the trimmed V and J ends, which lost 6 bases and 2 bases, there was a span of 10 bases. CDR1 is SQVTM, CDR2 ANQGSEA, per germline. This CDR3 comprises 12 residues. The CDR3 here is CSVGAGNYGYTF. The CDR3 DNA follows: TGCAGCGTGGGGGCAGGGAACTATGGCTACACCTTC.

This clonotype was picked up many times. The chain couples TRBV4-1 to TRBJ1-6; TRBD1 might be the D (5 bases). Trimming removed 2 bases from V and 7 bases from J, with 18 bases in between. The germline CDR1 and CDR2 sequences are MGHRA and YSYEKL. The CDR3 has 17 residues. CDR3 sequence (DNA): TGCGCCAGCAGCCAACCCCGGGGGACGGTGCCCAATTCACCCCTCCACTTT. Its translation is CASSQPRGTVPNSPLHF.

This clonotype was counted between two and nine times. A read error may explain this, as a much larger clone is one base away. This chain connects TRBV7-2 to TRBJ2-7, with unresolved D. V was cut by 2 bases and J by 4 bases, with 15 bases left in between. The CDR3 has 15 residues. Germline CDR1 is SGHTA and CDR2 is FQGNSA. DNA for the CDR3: TGTGCCAGCAGCTTACCCCGGCGCTGCCATTACGAGCAGTACTTC. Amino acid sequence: CASSLPRRCHYEQYF.

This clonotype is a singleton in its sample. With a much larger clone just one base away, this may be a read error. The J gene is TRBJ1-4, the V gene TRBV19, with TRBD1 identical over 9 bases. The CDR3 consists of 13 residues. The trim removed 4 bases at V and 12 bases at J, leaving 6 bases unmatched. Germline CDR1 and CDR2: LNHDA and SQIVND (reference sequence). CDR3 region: CASSTDRGEELFF. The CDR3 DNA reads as TGTGCCAGTAGTACCGACAGGGGGGAAGAACTGTTTTTT.

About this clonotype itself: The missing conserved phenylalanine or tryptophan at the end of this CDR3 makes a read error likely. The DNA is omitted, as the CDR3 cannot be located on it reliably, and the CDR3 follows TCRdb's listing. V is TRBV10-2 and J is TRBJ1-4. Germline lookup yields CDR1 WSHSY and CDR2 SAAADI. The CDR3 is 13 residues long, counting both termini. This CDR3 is CASSQGDGEKLLS.

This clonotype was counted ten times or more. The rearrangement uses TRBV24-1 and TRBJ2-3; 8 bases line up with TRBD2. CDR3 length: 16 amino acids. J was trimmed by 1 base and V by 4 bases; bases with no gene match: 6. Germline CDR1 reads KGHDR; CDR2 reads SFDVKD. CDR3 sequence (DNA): TGTGCCACCAGTGACTACGGGAGGGGGGGCACAGATACGCAGTATTTT. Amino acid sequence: CATSDYGRGGTDTQYF.

The CDR3 sequence: CSATGDGPEAFF. The CDR3 nucleotides are TGCAGTGCTACGGGGGACGGCCCTGAAGCTTTCTTT. The rearrangement uses TRBV20-1 and TRBJ1-1; TRBD1 is a possible D gene (5 bases). Germline V CDR1 and CDR2: DFQATT, SNEGSKA (reference sequence). V lost 4 bases to trimming and J lost 6 bases, with 12 bases between them. The CDR3 runs to 12 residues.

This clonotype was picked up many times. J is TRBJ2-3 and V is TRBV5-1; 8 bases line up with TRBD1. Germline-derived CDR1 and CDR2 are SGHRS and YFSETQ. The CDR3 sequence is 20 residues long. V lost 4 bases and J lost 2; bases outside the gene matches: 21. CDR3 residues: CASSLAWGGSGTGVTDTQYF. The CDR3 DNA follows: TGCGCCAGCAGCCTGGCCTGGGGTGGATCCGGGACAGGAGTCACAGATACGCAGTATTTT.

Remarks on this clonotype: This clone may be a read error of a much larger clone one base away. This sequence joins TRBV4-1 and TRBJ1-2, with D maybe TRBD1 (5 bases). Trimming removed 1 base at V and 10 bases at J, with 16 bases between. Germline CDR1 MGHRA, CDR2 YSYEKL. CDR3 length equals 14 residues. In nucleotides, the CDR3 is TGCGCCAGCAGCCAAGTTGGGACCTTCGATGACTACACCTTC. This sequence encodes CASSQVGTFDDYTF.

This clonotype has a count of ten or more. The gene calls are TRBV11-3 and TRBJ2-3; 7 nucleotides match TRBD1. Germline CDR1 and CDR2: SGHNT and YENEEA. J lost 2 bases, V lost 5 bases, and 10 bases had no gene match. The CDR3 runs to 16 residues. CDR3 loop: CASSATGQSPTDTQYF. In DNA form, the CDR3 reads TGTGCCAGCAGCGCAACGGGACAGAGCCCCACAGATACGCAGTATTTT.